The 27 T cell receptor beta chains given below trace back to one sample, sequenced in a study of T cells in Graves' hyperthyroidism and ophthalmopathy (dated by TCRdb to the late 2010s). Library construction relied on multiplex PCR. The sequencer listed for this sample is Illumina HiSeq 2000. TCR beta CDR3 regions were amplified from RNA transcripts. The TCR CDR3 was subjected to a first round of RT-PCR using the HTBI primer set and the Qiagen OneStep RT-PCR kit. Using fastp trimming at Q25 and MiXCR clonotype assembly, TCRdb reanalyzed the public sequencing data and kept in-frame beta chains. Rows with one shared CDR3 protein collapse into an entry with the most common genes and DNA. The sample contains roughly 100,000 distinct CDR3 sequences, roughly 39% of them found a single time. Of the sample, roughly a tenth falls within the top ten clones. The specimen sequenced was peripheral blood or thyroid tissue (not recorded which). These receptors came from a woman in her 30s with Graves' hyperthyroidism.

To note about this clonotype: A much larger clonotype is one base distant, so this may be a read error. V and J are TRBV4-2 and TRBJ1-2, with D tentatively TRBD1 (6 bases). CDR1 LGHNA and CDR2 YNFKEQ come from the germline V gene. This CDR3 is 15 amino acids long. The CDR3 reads CASSQLDSFNYGCTF. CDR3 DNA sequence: TGTGCCAGCAGCCAGCTGGACAGCTTTAACTATGGCTGCACCTTC.

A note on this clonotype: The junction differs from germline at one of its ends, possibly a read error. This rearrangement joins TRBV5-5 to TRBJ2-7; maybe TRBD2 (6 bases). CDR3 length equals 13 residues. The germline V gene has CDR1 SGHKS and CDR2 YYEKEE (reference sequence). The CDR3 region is CASSQEGGYEQYF. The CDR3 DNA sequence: TGCGCCAGCAGCCAAGAAGGAGGGTACGAGCAGTACTTC.

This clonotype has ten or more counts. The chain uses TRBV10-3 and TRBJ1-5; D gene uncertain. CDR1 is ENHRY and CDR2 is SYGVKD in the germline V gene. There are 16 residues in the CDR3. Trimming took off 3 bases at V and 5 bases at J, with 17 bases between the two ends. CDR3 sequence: CAISDTVPYSDQPQHF. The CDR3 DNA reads TGTGCCATCAGTGACACCGTACCATACTCCGATCAGCCCCAGCATTTT.

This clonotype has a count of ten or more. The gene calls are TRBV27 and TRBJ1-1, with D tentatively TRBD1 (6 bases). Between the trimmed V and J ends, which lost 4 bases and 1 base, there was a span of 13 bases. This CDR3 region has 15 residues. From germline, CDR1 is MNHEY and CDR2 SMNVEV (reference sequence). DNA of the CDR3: TGTGCCAGCAGTTCTCAGGGGATCACGAACACTGAAGCTTTCTTT. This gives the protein CASSSQGITNTEAFF.

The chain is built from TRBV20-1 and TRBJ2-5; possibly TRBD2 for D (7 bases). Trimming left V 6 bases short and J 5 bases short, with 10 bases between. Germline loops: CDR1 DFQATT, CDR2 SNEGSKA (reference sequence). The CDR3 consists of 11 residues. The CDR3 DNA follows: TGCAGTGCGGGGGGGGCCGAGACCCAGTACTTC. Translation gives CSAGGAETQYF.

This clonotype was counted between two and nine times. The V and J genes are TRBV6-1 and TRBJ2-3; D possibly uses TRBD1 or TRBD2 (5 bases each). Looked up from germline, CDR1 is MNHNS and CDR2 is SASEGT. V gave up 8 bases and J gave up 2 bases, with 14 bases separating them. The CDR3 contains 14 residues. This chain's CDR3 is CASEGRKVTDTQYF. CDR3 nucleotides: TGTGCCAGCGAGGGGCGGAAAGTCACAGATACGCAGTATTTT.

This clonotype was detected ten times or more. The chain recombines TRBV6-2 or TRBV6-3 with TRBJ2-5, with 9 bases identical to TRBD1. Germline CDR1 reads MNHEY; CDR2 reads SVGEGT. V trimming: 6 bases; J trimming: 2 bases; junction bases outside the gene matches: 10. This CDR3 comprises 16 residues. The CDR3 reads CASSAHGQGMQETQYF. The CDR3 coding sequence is TGTGCCAGCAGCGCTCACGGACAGGGGATGCAAGAGACCCAGTACTTC.

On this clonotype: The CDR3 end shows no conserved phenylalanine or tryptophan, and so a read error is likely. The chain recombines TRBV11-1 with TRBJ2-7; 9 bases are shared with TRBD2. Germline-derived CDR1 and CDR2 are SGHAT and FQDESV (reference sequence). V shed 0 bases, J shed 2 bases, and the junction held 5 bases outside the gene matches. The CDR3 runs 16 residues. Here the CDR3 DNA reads TGTGCCAGCAGCTTAGCGCGGGAGGGCTATCCCTACGAGCAGTACTCC. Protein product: CASSLAREGYPYEQYS.

The CDR3 sequence is CASSLERRGHEQYF. CDR3 bases: TGTGCCAGCAGCTTAGAGCGTAGGGGTCACGAGCAGTACTTC. The genes are TRBV11-2 and TRBJ2-7; possible D gene TRBD1, 5 bases. V dropped 0 bases and J dropped 5 bases, with 11 bases sitting between them. The CDR3 is 14 amino acids. Germline V gives CDR1 SGHAT, CDR2 FQNNGV.

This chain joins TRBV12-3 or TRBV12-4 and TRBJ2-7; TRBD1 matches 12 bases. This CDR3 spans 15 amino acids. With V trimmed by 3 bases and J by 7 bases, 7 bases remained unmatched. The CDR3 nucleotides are TGTGCCAGCAGTTTTCCGGGACAGGGGGCGAGGGAGCAGTACTTC. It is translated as CASSFPGQGAREQYF.

CDR3 loop: CASSFGGGQETQYF. The CDR3 DNA is TGCGCCAGCAGCTTTGGGGGAGGGCAAGAGACCCAGTACTTC. The chain has TRBV5-1 and TRBJ2-5; 7 bases align to TRBD2. After removal of 2 bases from V and 2 bases from J, the junction contained 3 bases not matched to a gene. Germline V CDR1 and CDR2: SGHRS, YFSETQ. CDR3 length equals 14 residues.

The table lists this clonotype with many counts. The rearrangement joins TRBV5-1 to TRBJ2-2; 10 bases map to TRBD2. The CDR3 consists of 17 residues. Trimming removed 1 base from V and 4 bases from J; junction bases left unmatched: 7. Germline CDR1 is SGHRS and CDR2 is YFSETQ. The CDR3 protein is CASSLLAGVPFTGELFF. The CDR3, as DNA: TGCGCCAGCAGCTTGCTAGCGGGAGTCCCCTTCACCGGGGAGCTGTTTTTT.

The CDR3 DNA reads TGTGCCAGCAGTGAAACTCGGGACTCCTACACCTTC. As protein: CASSETRDSYTF. The chain joins TRBV2 to TRBJ1-2, with D possibly matching TRBD1 (5 bases). Germline V gives CDR1 SNHLY, CDR2 FYNNEI. The CDR3 consists of 12 residues. V was cut by 2 bases and J by 10 bases, with 11 bases left in between.

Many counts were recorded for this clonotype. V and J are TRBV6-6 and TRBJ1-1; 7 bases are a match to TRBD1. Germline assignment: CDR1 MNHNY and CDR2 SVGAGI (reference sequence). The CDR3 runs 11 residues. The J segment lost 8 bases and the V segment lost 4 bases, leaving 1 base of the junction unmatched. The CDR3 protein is CASSSTGEAFF. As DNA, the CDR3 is TGTGCCAGCAGTTCGACAGGGGAAGCTTTCTTT.

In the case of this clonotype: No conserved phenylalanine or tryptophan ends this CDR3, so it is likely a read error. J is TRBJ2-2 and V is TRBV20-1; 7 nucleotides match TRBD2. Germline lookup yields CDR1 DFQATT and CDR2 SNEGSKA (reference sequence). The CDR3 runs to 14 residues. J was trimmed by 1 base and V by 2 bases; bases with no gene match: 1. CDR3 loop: CSARPSGNTGELFH. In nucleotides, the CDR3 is TGCAGTGCTAGACCTAGCGGGAACACCGGGGAGCTGTTTCAC.

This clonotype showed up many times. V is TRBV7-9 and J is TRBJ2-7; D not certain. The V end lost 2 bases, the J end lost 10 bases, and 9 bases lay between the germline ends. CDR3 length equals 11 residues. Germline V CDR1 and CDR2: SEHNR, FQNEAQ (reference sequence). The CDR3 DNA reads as TGTGCCAGCAGCTTACTCGGGTTTCAGTACTTC. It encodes CASSLLGFQYF.

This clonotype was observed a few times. The CDR3 sequence is CAAWRTGYTTDTQYF. DNA for the CDR3: TGTGCCGCGTGGAGGACAGGGTATACCACAGATACGCAGTATTTT. V gene TRBV28 combines with J gene TRBJ2-3; 8 bases are a match to TRBD1. From germline, CDR1 is MDHEN and CDR2 SYDVKM. The CDR3 loop spans 15 amino acids. Germline trimming cut 11 bases from V and 2 bases from J; bases unmatched to any gene: 12.

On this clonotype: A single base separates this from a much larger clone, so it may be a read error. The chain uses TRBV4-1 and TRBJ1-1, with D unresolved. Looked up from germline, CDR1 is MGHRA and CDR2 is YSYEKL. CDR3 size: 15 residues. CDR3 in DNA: TGCGCCAGCAGCCAACTGTTATCCCTGAACACTGAAGCTTCCTTT. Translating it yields CASSQLLSLNTEASF.

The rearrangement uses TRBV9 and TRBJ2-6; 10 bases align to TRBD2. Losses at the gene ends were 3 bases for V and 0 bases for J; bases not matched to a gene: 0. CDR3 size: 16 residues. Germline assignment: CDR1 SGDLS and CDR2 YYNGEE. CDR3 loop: CASSGLAGSGANVLTF. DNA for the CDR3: TGTGCCAGCAGCGGACTAGCGGGCTCTGGGGCCAACGTCCTGACTTTC.

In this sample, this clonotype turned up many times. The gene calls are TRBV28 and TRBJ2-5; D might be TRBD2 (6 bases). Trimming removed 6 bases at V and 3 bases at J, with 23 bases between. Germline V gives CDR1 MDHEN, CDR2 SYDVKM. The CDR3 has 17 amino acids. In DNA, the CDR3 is TGTGCCAGCAGCCTCATGACAGAACTCAGGAGGGAAGAGACCCAGTACTTC. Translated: CASSLMTELRREETQYF.

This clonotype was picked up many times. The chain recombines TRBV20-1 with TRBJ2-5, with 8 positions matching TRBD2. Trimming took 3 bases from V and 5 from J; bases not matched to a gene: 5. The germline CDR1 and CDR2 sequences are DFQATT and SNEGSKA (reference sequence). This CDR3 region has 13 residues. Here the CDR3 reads CSASIAGTETQYF. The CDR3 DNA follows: TGCAGTGCTAGTATAGCGGGAACGGAGACCCAGTACTTC.

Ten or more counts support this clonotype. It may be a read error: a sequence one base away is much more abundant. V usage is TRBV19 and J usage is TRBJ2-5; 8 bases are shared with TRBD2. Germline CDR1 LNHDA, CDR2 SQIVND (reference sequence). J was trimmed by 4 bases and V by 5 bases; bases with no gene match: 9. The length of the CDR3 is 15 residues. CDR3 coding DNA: TGTGCCAGTAGTCGGACTGGCGGGAGGAGAGAGACCCAGTACTTC. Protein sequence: CASSRTGGRRETQYF.

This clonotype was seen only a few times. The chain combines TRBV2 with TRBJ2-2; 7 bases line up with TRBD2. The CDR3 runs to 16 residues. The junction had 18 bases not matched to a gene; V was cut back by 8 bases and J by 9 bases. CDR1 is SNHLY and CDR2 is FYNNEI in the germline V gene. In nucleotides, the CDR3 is TGTGCCAGCTCACCTAGGACTAGTTCAAGTAGCCGGGAGCTGTTTTTT. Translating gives CASSPRTSSSSRELFF.

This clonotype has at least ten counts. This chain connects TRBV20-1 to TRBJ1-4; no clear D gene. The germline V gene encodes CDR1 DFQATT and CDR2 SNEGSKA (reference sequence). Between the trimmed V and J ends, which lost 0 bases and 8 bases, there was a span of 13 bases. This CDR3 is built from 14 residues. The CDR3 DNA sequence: TGCAGTGCTAGAGATTCCGAGGGTTACGAAAAACTGTTTTTT. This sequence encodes CSARDSEGYEKLFF.

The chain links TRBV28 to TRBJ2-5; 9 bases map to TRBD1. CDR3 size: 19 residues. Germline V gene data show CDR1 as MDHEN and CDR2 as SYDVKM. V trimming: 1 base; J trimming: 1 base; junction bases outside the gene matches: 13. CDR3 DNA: TGTGCCAGCAGTTTATCTTCGGGACAGGGCGGAGACCTCCAAGAGACCCAGTACTTC. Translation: CASSLSSGQGGDLQETQYF.

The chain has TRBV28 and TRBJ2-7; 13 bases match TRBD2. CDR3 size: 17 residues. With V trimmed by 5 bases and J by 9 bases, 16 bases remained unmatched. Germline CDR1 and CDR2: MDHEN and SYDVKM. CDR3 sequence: CASSLKGLAGIRLVQYF. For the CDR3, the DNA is TGTGCCAGCAGTCTCAAGGGACTAGCGGGAATAAGGCTTGTGCAGTACTTC.

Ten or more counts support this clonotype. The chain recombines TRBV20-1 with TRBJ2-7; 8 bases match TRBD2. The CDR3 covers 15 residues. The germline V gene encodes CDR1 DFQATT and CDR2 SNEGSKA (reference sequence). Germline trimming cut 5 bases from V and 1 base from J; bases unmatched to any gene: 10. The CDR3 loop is CSAPLSGDLSYEQYF. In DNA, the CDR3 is TGCAGTGCTCCCCTTAGCGGGGATTTATCCTACGAGCAGTACTTC.